This is a list of T cell receptor beta chains from one sample in a study of blood T cell repertoires in COVID-19. TCRdb's table, derived via immunoSEQ multiplex PCR, lists solely in-frame clones and lacks some. The table has fewer than 250,000 clones, about 83% seen once. Sequencing was done on a sample of PBMCs or T cells enriched from blood (not recorded which). The receptors shown here come from a woman between 40 and 50 years old who had been exposed to COVID-19. The CDR3 runs from the conserved cysteine through the conserved F or W. Clone sizes are given selectively: once, few, many, or a class where the clone is expanded.

j_call cdr3_length clone_size v_call cdr3_aa
TRBJ2-7 15 . TRBV5-1 CASSLWPSGGYEQYF
TRBJ2-3 13 . TRBV7-3 CASSFLSTDTQYF
TRBJ1-2 13 . TRBV5-6 CASSLRGNYGYTF
TRBJ2-2 15 . TRBV7-2 CASSIASGRTGELFF
TRBJ1-1 15 . TRBV5-4 CASSASLSQSTEAFF
TRBJ1-3 15 . TRBV18 CASSPPGAAGNTIYF
TRBJ1-5 18 . TRBV28 CASSFLLGQPHSNQPQHF
TRBJ1-6 15 . TRBV7-9 CASAPGGHYNSPLHF
TRBJ1-1 16 . TRBV4-1 CASSQRDRVLNTEAFF
TRBJ2-2 16 few TRBV11-3 CASSSPRGRNTGELFF
TRBJ1-6 14 few TRBV7-2 CASSGGGHLGSLHF
TRBJ1-2 15 . TRBV19 CASSTNRDSIYGYTF
TRBJ1-2 15 . TRBV28 CASSSYPTVNYGYTF
TRBJ2-7 17 few TRBV10-2 CASSEAGIGTGTYEQYF
TRBJ1-4 17 . TRBV5-5 CASSLRLERATNEKLFF
TRBJ1-4 15 once TRBV6-5 CASSYSEGANEKLFF
TRBJ2-7 14 many TRBV27 CASSNGQFPYEQYF
TRBJ1-1 16 . TRBV19 CASSLGGTGPNTEAFF
TRBJ2-2 17 . TRBV5-6 CASSLALAGGPTGELFF
TRBJ2-5 16 . TRBV7-9 CASSLGSGGARETQYF
TRBJ2-2 18 once TRBV4-3 CASSRQPGGSGGTGELFF
TRBJ1-1 16 . TRBV28 CASSSPSGQVNTEAFF
TRBJ2-1 13 . TRBV6-5 CASQGQGFGEQFF
TRBJ1-5 13 . TRBV4-3 CASSQGPRQPQHF
TRBJ1-2 12 . TRBV12-3/TRBV12-4 CASILGEYGYTF
TRBJ2-1 15 . TRBV2 CASSPMGGGASEQFF
TRBJ2-3 17 few TRBV18 CASSPIFPSGGRDTQYF
TRBJ2-3 16 few TRBV7-2 CASRPASGASTDTQYF
TRBJ1-2 12 . TRBV2 CASSAPDYGYTF
TRBJ1-4 15 . TRBV7-2 CASSLGVRMGEKLFF
TRBJ1-5 16 once TRBV5-6 CASSLGRTGVVQPQHF
TRBJ2-2 15 . TRBV6-6 CASSYPQGNTGELFF
TRBJ1-5 13 once TRBV30 CAWSVHSGQPQHF
TRBJ1-2 18 . TRBV28 CASSLPSGQGFHQKGYTF
TRBJ2-7 13 . TRBV28 CASRETGLDEQYF
TRBJ2-7 15 . TRBV7-2 CASSLQASSTVEQYF
TRBJ1-5 15 . TRBV6-5 CASSYSGSVNQPQHF
TRBJ1-1 16 . TRBV9 CASSVGGGTGGREAFF
TRBJ1-2 13 . TRBV11-3 CASSQERGRGYTF
TRBJ2-5 15 . TRBV6-5 CASSYTPGGWETQYF
TRBJ1-4 15 . TRBV4-2 CASSQLDRLGEKLFF
TRBJ1-5 17 . TRBV15 CATSRDPGEGGNQPQHF
TRBJ1-1 17 few TRBV3-1/TRBV3-2 CASSQGWAGGGKGEAFF
TRBJ1-2 15 . TRBV7-9 CASSSPPGIWYGYTF
TRBJ1-1 13 . TRBV11-2 CASSPERGTEAFF
TRBJ2-1 11 . TRBV20-1 CSARGGGRQFF
TRBJ2-1 15 . TRBV9 CASSVEGTGGNEQFF
TRBJ1-5 17 few TRBV28 CASSLTPLERGNQPQHF
TRBJ1-1 13 . TRBV12-5 CASVTGGWTEAFF
TRBJ1-1 14 . TRBV7-9 CASSSQRGTPKAFF
TRBJ1-5 16 . TRBV2 CASSDGRGSRAQPQHF
TRBJ1-6 13 . TRBV6-5 CASGGQLNSPLHF
TRBJ2-3 16 . TRBV19 CASSTGTAGGVDTQYF